Listed here is a single T cell receptor (beta chain). Its specificity is unknown. The data were obtained in a study of cytomegalovirus exposure and HLA in healthy donors. Findings and caveats of the study: Serostatus for CMV was the only available immune exposure information. The presence/absence work took it that sequencing depth was about the same across donors. Cytomegalovirus-associated TCR beta chains were listed, numbering some 170. Previously analyzed data showed that most TCR beta V segments were productive at a frequency of about 87% or about 30%.

Researchers ran the PCR with 60 Vbeta and 13 Jbeta primers. Produced via immunoSEQ multiplex PCR; TCRdb's table is partial and in-frame only. The data contain 190,000 or so clones, roughly 83% of them seen just once; the ten biggest clones take up roughly 0.4%. The CDR3 is made up of 17 amino acids. The V gene end was trimmed by 6 bases and the J gene end by 4 bases; junction bases not matched to a gene: 16. Looked up from germline, CDR1 is WNHNN and CDR2 is SYGVQD (reference sequence). Input material: PBMCs. V usage is TRBV10-1 and J usage is TRBJ2-7, with 9 bases that match TRBD2. This receptor was obtained from a male donor in good health and CMV-seropositive. CDR3 region: CASSQRRGARGGYEQYF. CDR3 in DNA: TGCGCCAGCAGCCAACGGAGGGGTGCGCGGGGGGGGTACGAGCAGTACTTC.